Described below is a single T cell receptor (beta chain) sequence and its context. Its antigen is not known. The assay was carried out at the deep level. Repertoires were generated with immunoSEQ multiplex PCR, while TCRdb's copy carries only in-frame clones and drops some. This sample has roughly 590,000 clones, with less than 97% found just once. Trimming at V came to 0 bases and at J to 10 bases, leaving 8 bases not matched to a gene. CDR1 and CDR2 from the germline V gene are SNHLY and FYNNEI. The CDR3 is made up of 15 amino acids. This entry comes from a study of shared clonotypes between healthy human individuals. Whole-study findings and limits: Sharing across four donors was highest in naive CD4 (roughly 5%) and lowest in memory CD8 (roughly 0.4%).

CD45RO-negative cells were positively selected for CCR7, leaving out terminally differentiated effector memory CD45RA+ cells. The rearrangement links TRBV2 to TRBJ2-1; 8 bases are shared with TRBD2. This receptor was identified in a woman aged 25 to 39 in good health. The sample consisted of naive CD8+ T cells sorted from blood. The CDR3: CASSEALGLEGEQFF. CDR3 DNA sequence: TGTGCCAGCAGTGAAGCCCTGGGACTAGAAGGGGAGCAGTTCTTC.